These 18 T cell receptor beta chains were all obtained from the same sample, sequenced in a study of T cell repertoires in cytomegalovirus infection. These receptors' targets are unknown. TCRdb re-called the reads through MiXCR, storing one row per CDR3 protein. Among 110,000 to 150,000 distinct CDR3 sequences listed, over 25% were seen once. The source was CD8+ T cells from cultured PBMCs, collected from culture after CMV antigen stimulation. All receptors derive from a human donor in good health (CMV status not recorded). Some clones in this sample may be carry-over from other donors' samples.

There are a few counts of this clonotype. The chain employs TRBV7-9 and TRBJ2-1; D may correspond to TRBD1 or TRBD2 (5 bases each). This CDR3 comprises 13 residues. V was shortened by 4 bases and J by 7 bases, with 11 bases between the two germline ends. Germline CDR1 and CDR2: SEHNR and FQNEAQ (reference sequence). CDR3 sequence: CASSSGPLNEQFF. The CDR3, as DNA: TGTGCCAGCAGCTCGGGACCTCTGAATGAGCAGTTCTTC.

This rearrangement joins TRBV7-9 to TRBJ2-1; a weak D match, TRBD2 (5 bases). The CDR3 has 13 amino acids. CDR1 SEHNR and CDR2 FQNEAQ come from the germline V gene (reference sequence). V lost 5 bases, J lost 6 bases, and 11 bases lay in between. The CDR3 DNA follows: TGTGCCAGCAGCATGAGGGCTTCCAATGAGCAGTTCTTC. This translates into CASSMRASNEQFF.

This clonotype has only a few counts. The chain employs TRBV7-2 and TRBJ1-1, with 12 nucleotides matching TRBD1. Per germline, CDR1 SGHTA and CDR2 FQGNSA. J gave up 4 bases and V 5 bases, and 5 bases lay outside the gene matches. CDR3 length: 15 amino acids. The CDR3 region has the DNA TGTGCCAGCAGCATATGGGACAGGGGGCCCACTGAAGCTTTCTTT. Translation gives CASSIWDRGPTEAFF. Supplemented by reference TRBV7-2 and TRBJ1-1, the full variable domain reads GAGVSQSPSNKVTEKGKDVELRCDPISGHTALYWYRQSLGQGLEFLIYFQGNSAPDKSGLPSDRFSAERTGGSVSTLTIQRTQQEDSAVYLCASSIWDRGPTEAFFGQGTRLTVV.

The rearrangement links TRBV7-6 to TRBJ2-1; maybe TRBD2 (7 bases). The CDR3 is 15 residues long. Germline CDR1 reads SGHVS; CDR2 reads FNYEAQ. Trimming cost V 2 bases and J 8 bases, with 16 bases left between them. The CDR3 loop reads CASSLLGGPVDEQFF. In DNA form, the CDR3 reads TGTGCCAGCAGCTTACTGGGGGGGCCCGTCGATGAGCAGTTCTTC.

In this sample, this clonotype turned up a few times. The gene calls are TRBV7-6 and TRBJ2-7, with D possibly called TRBD1 or TRBD2 (6 bases each). Germline V gives CDR1 SGHVS, CDR2 FNYEAQ. There are 17 residues in the CDR3. The V end was cut by 3 bases, the J end by 4 bases, with 22 bases between. The CDR3 spells CASSFGGGGWTSYEQYF. The CDR3 DNA reads as TGTGCCAGCAGCTTTGGGGGCGGAGGGTGGACCTCTTACGAGCAGTACTTC.

This clonotype has just a few counts. The gene calls are TRBV19 and TRBJ2-1; TRBD2 is a possible D gene (5 bases). Germline CDR1 LNHDA, CDR2 SQIVND (reference sequence). The CDR3 covers 16 residues. V shed 5 bases and J shed 0 bases, with 14 bases lying between them. The chain's CDR3 is CASSPIGRGSYNEQFF. The CDR3 bases are TGTGCCAGTAGTCCGATCGGACGGGGCTCCTACAATGAGCAGTTCTTC.

This clonotype was counted many times. The chain uses TRBV7-2 and TRBJ1-6, with 7 bases aligning to TRBD1. The CDR3 is made up of 13 amino acids. Per the germline V gene, CDR1 is SGHTA and CDR2 is FQGNSA. V trimming: 5 bases; J trimming: 11 bases; junction bases outside the gene matches: 6. The CDR3 coding sequence is TGTGCCAGCAGCCAAACAGGGGCCCCACCCCTCCACTTT. Translating it yields CASSQTGAPPLHF.

This clonotype was detected many times. The V gene is TRBV7-9, the J gene TRBJ2-2; D gene uncertain. Germline CDR1 is SEHNR and CDR2 is FQNEAQ (reference sequence). The CDR3 covers 14 residues. With 0 bases removed from V and 6 bases from J, the gap between germline ends came to 8 bases. Here the CDR3 reads CASSLAHWPGELFF. CDR3 sequence (DNA): TGTGCCAGCAGCTTAGCGCACTGGCCCGGGGAGCTGTTTTTT. Combining the CDR3 with reference TRBV7-9 and TRBJ2-2 gives the whole variable domain DTGVSQNPRHKITKRGQNVTFRCDPISEHNRLYWYRQTLGQGPEFLTYFQNEAQLEKSRLLSDRFSAERPKGSFSTLEIQRTEQGDSAMYLCASSLAHWPGELFFGEGSRLTVL.

This clonotype appeared a few times. V is TRBV27 and J is TRBJ1-4, with D uncertain. This CDR3 contains 13 residues. Germline V gene data show CDR1 as MNHEY and CDR2 as SMNVEV (reference sequence). Trimming took off 5 bases at V and 8 bases at J, with 12 bases between the two ends. The DNA for the CDR3 is TGTGCCAGCAGTAATAGTATGACAGAAAAACTGTTTTTT. This sequence encodes CASSNSMTEKLFF.

This chain uses TRBV12-3 or TRBV12-4 with TRBJ2-7; 9 positions match TRBD1. The V and J ends lost 6 bases and 5 bases, in that order; junction bases with no gene match: 5. The CDR3 has 13 residues. CDR3 protein: CASRTGGVDEQYF. The DNA for the CDR3 is TGTGCCAGCAGGACAGGGGGTGTCGACGAGCAGTACTTC.

This clonotype was counted a few times. The J gene is TRBJ2-7, the V gene TRBV3-1, with 7 nucleotides matching TRBD2. This CDR3 spans 17 amino acids. CDR1 LGHDT and CDR2 YNNKEL come from the germline V gene (reference sequence). The V gene end was trimmed by 4 bases and the J gene end by 3 bases; junction bases not matched to a gene: 15. The CDR3 spells CASSPIFVGGSSYEQYF. CDR3 coding DNA: TGTGCCAGCAGCCCTATATTCGTCGGGGGGTCTAGCTACGAGCAGTACTTC.

V usage is TRBV5-6 and J usage is TRBJ2-1; 7 bases fit TRBD1. The germline gives CDR1 SGHDT, CDR2 YYEEEE. The V segment lost 3 bases and the J segment 6 bases; nucleotides outside the gene matches: 3. This CDR3 is 13 amino acids long. In nucleotides, the CDR3 is TGTGCCAGCAGCTGGGGACAGCCCAATGAGCAGTTCTTC. Its translation: CASSWGQPNEQFF.

This chain links TRBV7-6 with TRBJ2-5; TRBD2 might be the D (6 bases). CDR1 is SGHVS, CDR2 FNYEAQ, per germline. V lost 1 base and J lost 2, with 11 bases in between. This CDR3 has 15 residues. CDR3 in amino acids: CASSLGRGKQETQYF. CDR3 bases: TGTGCCAGCAGCTTAGGGCGGGGAAAACAAGAGACCCAGTACTTC.

The CDR3, as DNA: TGTGCCAGTGCTTGGGCGGCGCCAGATACGCAGTATTTT. This encodes CASAWAAPDTQYF. The J gene is TRBJ2-3, the V gene TRBV19; the D is unclear. This CDR3 spans 13 amino acids. CDR1 is LNHDA and CDR2 is SQIVND in the germline V gene (reference sequence). V was trimmed by 8 bases and J by 4 bases, leaving 13 bases between them.

Many counts were recorded for this clonotype. This rearrangement joins TRBV24-1 to TRBJ2-1; TRBD1 agrees at 10 bases. Germline CDR1 reads KGHDR; CDR2 reads SFDVKD. CDR3 length: 16 amino acids. V shed 4 bases, J shed 10 bases, and the junction held 12 bases outside the gene matches. CDR3 protein: CATSDPTGGAYGEQFF. For the CDR3, the DNA is TGTGCCACCAGTGACCCGACAGGGGGCGCCTACGGAGAGCAGTTCTTC.

The genes are TRBV2 and TRBJ2-1; 9 positions match TRBD1. Germline V gene lookup returns CDR1 SNHLY and CDR2 FYNNEI. The CDR3 contains 14 residues. Trimming removed 6 bases from V and 2 bases from J; junction bases left unmatched: 2. The CDR3 DNA follows: TGTGCCAGCAGGACAGGGGGGCCCTACAATGAGCAGTTCTTC. Translated, it gives CASRTGGPYNEQFF. Using reference TRBV2 and TRBJ2-1 for the parts outside the CDR3, the full variable domain is EPEVTQTPSHQVTQMGQEVILRCVPISNHLYFYWYRQILGQKVEFLVSFYNNEISEKSEIFDDQFSVERPDGSNFTLKIRSTKLEDSAMYFCASRTGGPYNEQFFGPGTRLTVL.

This clonotype has a count of ten or more. V gene TRBV11-1 combines with J gene TRBJ2-5; D call uncertain. Germline V gives CDR1 SGHAT, CDR2 FQDESV (reference sequence). The CDR3 extends over 14 amino acids. Trimming cost V 4 bases and J 0 bases, with 9 bases left between them. CDR3 coding DNA: TGTGCCAGCAGCTCACAAGCGTACCAAGAGACCCAGTACTTC. This codes for CASSSQAYQETQYF.

The chain has TRBV7-9 and TRBJ2-7; unclear D gene. Germline V gives CDR1 SEHNR, CDR2 FQNEAQ (reference sequence). The V end was cut by 4 bases, the J end by 0 bases, with 7 bases between. The CDR3 is 13 amino acids. In DNA, the CDR3 is TGTGCCAGCAGCTCTCAGAGCTCCTACGAGCAGTACTTC. Translated, it gives CASSSQSSYEQYF. The whole variable domain, filled in from reference TRBV7-9 and TRBJ2-7, reads DTGVSQNPRHKITKRGQNVTFRCDPISEHNRLYWYRQTLGQGPEFLTYFQNEAQLEKSRLLSDRFSAERPKGSFSTLEIQRTEQGDSAMYLCASSSQSSYEQYFGPGTRLTVT.